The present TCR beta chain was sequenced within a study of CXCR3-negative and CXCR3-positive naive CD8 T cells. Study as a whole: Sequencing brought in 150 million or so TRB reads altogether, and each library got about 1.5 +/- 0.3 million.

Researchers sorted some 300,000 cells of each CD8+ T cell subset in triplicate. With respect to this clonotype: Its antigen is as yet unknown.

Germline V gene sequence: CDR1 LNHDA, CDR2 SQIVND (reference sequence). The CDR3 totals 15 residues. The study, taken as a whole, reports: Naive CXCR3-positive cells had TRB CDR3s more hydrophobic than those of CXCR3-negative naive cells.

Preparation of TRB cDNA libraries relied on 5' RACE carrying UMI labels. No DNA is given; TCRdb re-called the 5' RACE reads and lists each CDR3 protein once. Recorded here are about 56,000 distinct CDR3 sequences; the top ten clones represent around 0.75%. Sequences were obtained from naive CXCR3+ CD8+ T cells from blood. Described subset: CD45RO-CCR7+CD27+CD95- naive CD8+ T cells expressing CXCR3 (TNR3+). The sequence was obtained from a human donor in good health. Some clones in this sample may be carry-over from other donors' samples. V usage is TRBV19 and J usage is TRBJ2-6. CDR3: CASRSRISGANVLTF. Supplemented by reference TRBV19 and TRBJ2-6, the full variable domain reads DGGITQSPKYLFRKEGQNVTLSCEQNLNHDAMYWYRQDPGQGLRLIYYSQIVNDFQKGDIAEGYSVSREKKESFPLTVTSAQKNPTAFYLCASRSRISGANVLTFGAGSRLTVL.